The 20 T cell receptor beta chains given below trace back to one sample, sequenced in a study of blood T cell repertoires in COVID-19. This table comes from immunoSEQ multiplex PCR, and its TCRdb copy is limited to in-frame clones, with some not included. The sample contains 200,000 to 250,000 clones, 70% to 90% of which appear only once. The specimen sequenced was peripheral blood. Receptor source: a man aged 45 to 65 who had recovered from COVID-19.

This clone has more than one count but fewer than ten. The V and J genes are TRBV27 and TRBJ2-5; the match to TRBD2 covers 12 bases. The length of the CDR3 is 18 residues. Trimming removed 2 bases from V and 9 bases from J; junction bases left unmatched: 16. Germline V CDR1 and CDR2: MNHEY, SMNVEV (reference sequence). The CDR3: CASSLRRTSGKESGAQYF. In DNA form, the CDR3 reads TGTGCCAGCAGTTTAAGAAGGACTAGCGGGAAGGAATCTGGGGCCCAGTACTTC.

This clone was counted a few times. The chain is built from TRBV5-4 and TRBJ2-2; 10 positions agree with TRBD2. V trimming: 3 bases; J trimming: 5 bases; junction bases outside the gene matches: 10. The germline CDR1 and CDR2 sequences are SGHNT and YYREEE (reference sequence). This CDR3 has 17 amino acids. CDR3: CASSSLSSGRRTGELFF. In DNA form, the CDR3 reads TGTGCCAGCAGCTCTCTCTCTAGCGGGAGACGGACCGGGGAGCTGTTTTTT.

The gene calls are TRBV2 and TRBJ2-1; the match to TRBD2 covers 13 bases. The germline V gene encodes CDR1 SNHLY and CDR2 FYNNEI. The CDR3 extends over 16 amino acids. J was trimmed by 3 bases and V by 6 bases; bases with no gene match: 5. CDR3 bases: TGTGCCAGCAGCGGGGGACTAGCGGGAAACTACAATGAGCAGTTCTTC. It translates to CASSGGLAGNYNEQFF. The full variable domain, with the rest looked up from reference TRBV2 and TRBJ2-1, is EPEVTQTPSHQVTQMGQEVILRCVPISNHLYFYWYRQILGQKVEFLVSFYNNEISEKSEIFDDQFSVERPDGSNFTLKIRSTKLEDSAMYFCASSGGLAGNYNEQFFGPGTRLTVL.

V is TRBV5-1 and J is TRBJ2-6; weak D call: TRBD1 (5 bases). Trimming pared 2 bases from V and 0 bases from J, leaving 12 bases between. The CDR3 spans 17 residues. Germline loops: CDR1 SGHRS, CDR2 YFSETQ. CDR3 sequence: CASSLTSGNSGANVLTF. As DNA, the CDR3 is TGCGCCAGCAGCTTAACCTCAGGGAACTCTGGGGCCAACGTCCTGACTTTC.

The V call is TRBV5-1, the J call TRBJ2-7, with TRBD2 matching 15 bases. This CDR3 comprises 16 residues. The V segment lost 6 bases and the J segment 6 bases; nucleotides outside the gene matches: 10. Germline V gene data show CDR1 as SGHRS and CDR2 as YFSETQ. The CDR3 DNA reads as TGCGCCAGCAAGGGAGGACTAGCGGGAGGGCAGGGCGAGCAGTACTTC. Translation: CASKGGLAGGQGEQYF.

The J gene is TRBJ1-1, the V gene TRBV5-6, with 8 bases lining up with TRBD1. CDR1 and CDR2 (germline): SGHDT, YYEEEE. V lost 4 bases and J lost 4; bases outside the gene matches: 9. The CDR3 spans 15 residues. The CDR3 sequence is CASSRSQGARTEAFF. For the CDR3, the DNA is TGTGCCAGCAGCCGATCCCAGGGGGCGCGCACTGAAGCTTTCTTT.

The chain joins TRBV10-3 to TRBJ2-7; D gene uncertain. V shed 3 bases and J shed 4 bases, with 10 bases lying between them. The CDR3 consists of 13 residues. Germline CDR1 reads ENHRY; CDR2 reads SYGVKD. CDR3 nucleotides: TGTGCCATCAGTGATTTTACAGAATACGAGCAGTACTTC. It yields the protein CAISDFTEYEQYF.

The chain combines TRBV7-2 with TRBJ2-5, with 8 bases aligning to TRBD2. The CDR3 is 15 amino acids. The J segment lost 5 bases and the V segment lost 6 bases, leaving 11 bases of the junction unmatched. CDR1 and CDR2 from the germline V gene are SGHTA and FQGNSA. The CDR3 is CASRAGAGLKETQYF. CDR3 nucleotides: TGTGCCAGCAGAGCGGGAGCGGGACTCAAGGAGACCCAGTACTTC.

Points on this clone: An end of the junction differs from the germline gene, which may be a read error. The chain uses TRBV3-1 (or the pseudogene TRBV3-2) and TRBJ2-7; 7 bases fit TRBD2. The CDR3 is 15 amino acids. Germline CDR1 reads LGHDT; CDR2 reads YNNKEL (reference sequence). The CDR3 sequence is CASSQVPTSSSEQYF. The CDR3 bases are TGTGCCAGCAGCCAAGTCCCGACTAGCTCCTCCGAGCAGTACTTC.

The rearrangement joins TRBV21-1 to TRBJ2-7; the table gives TRBD2 as D, unverified against the DNA. TRBV21-1 is a listed pseudogene. The CDR3 has 13 amino acids. The chain's CDR3 is CASSKRDSYEQYF. DNA of the CDR3: TGTGCCAGCAGCAAAAGAGACTCCTACGAGCAGTACTTC.

This chain connects TRBV6-5 to TRBJ2-5; no clear D gene. This CDR3 is 14 amino acids long. From germline, CDR1 is MNHEY and CDR2 SVGAGI. Trimming took off 2 bases at V and 0 bases at J, with 7 bases between the two ends. The CDR3 nucleotides read TGTGCCAGCAGTTACGCAGCGTACCAAGAGACCCAGTACTTC. Its protein product is CASSYAAYQETQYF.

J is TRBJ2-1 and V is TRBV3-1 (or the pseudogene TRBV3-2); 10 positions agree with TRBD1. The CDR3 runs 14 residues. The junction had 4 bases not matched to a gene; V was cut back by 6 bases and J by 5 bases. Germline V gene lookup returns CDR1 LGHDT and CDR2 YNNKEL (reference sequence). The chain's CDR3 is CASSRDRGNNEQFF. The CDR3 region has the DNA TGTGCCAGCAGTCGGGACAGGGGAAACAATGAGCAGTTCTTC.

This sequence joins TRBV2 and TRBJ2-1; a weak D match, TRBD1 (5 bases). The CDR3 has 15 residues. Per the germline V gene, CDR1 is SNHLY and CDR2 is FYNNEI. V was shortened by 3 bases and J by 1 base, with 10 bases between the two germline ends. The CDR3 nucleotides are TGTGCCAGCAGTGAGGACACCTCGTCCTACAATGAGCAGTTCTTC. Protein product: CASSEDTSSYNEQFF.

The V call is TRBV6-5, the J call TRBJ2-2, with 9 bases aligning to TRBD1. The length of the CDR3 is 14 residues. CDR1 and CDR2 from the germline V gene are MNHEY and SVGAGI. After removal of 6 bases from V and 4 bases from J, the junction contained 3 bases not matched to a gene. The CDR3 region is CASRTGGITGELFF. CDR3 in DNA: TGTGCCAGCAGGACAGGGGGGATCACCGGGGAGCTGTTTTTT.

The CDR3 region has the DNA TGTGCCAGCAGTCCCGCCATGGCTAGCGGGAGACGAGGTGAGCAGTTCTTC. Translated: CASSPAMASGRRGEQFF. J is TRBJ2-1 and V is TRBV27; 10 positions match TRBD2. This CDR3 has 17 residues. Trimming took 5 bases from V and 9 from J; bases not matched to a gene: 16. Germline loops: CDR1 MNHEY, CDR2 SMNVEV (reference sequence).

The rearrangement uses TRBV29-1 and TRBJ2-7; D perhaps matches TRBD2 (6 bases). CDR1 is SQVTM, CDR2 ANQGSEA, per germline. V lost 4 bases, J lost 2 bases, and 21 bases lay in between. This CDR3 contains 16 residues. CDR3 DNA sequence: TGCAGCGTTGGAGGTTACGAGGGACTGGGCCCCTACGAGCAGTACTTC. Translation: CSVGGYEGLGPYEQYF.

Only one count was recorded for this clone. The chain uses TRBV4-2 and TRBJ1-5, with a possible D match to TRBD1 (5 bases). V lost 2 bases to trimming and J lost 3 bases, with 11 bases between them. This CDR3 contains 15 residues. The germline V gene has CDR1 LGHNA and CDR2 YNFKEQ. CDR3 protein: CASSQFEGDNQPQHF. The CDR3 nucleotides read TGTGCCAGCAGCCAATTTGAAGGGGACAATCAGCCCCAGCATTTT.

The chain carries TRBV11-2 and TRBJ2-7, with 8 bases fitting TRBD1. The CDR3 spans 14 residues. The V gene's germline CDR1 is SGHAT and CDR2 FQNNGV. Unmatched junction bases numbered 3, after V lost 1 base and J lost 4 bases. Here the CDR3 DNA reads TGTGCCAGCAGCTTAGGGCAGGGGGCTTACGAGCAGTACTTC. This gives the protein CASSLGQGAYEQYF.

The chain recombines TRBV28 with TRBJ2-1, with a possible D match to TRBD1 (7 bases). This CDR3 contains 14 residues. Trimming took off 5 bases at V and 7 bases at J, with 15 bases between the two ends. CDR1 is MDHEN and CDR2 is SYDVKM in the germline V gene. The CDR3 region is CASSRGGAGNEQFF. CDR3 DNA sequence: TGTGCCAGCAGTCGAGGGGGCGCGGGAAATGAGCAGTTCTTC.

Points on this clone: The sample has other DNA sequences that encode this CDR3 too. The chain joins TRBV4-1 to TRBJ2-1; 9 nucleotides agree with TRBD2. Germline CDR1 MGHRA, CDR2 YSYEKL. V lost 1 base to trimming and J lost 7 bases; unmatched junction nucleotides: 8. The CDR3 is 16 residues long. CDR3 amino acids: CASSQVGGRAENEQFF. In nucleotides, the CDR3 is TGCGCCAGCAGCCAAGTCGGCGGGAGGGCCGAGAATGAGCAGTTCTTC.